Ten or more counts support the clone carrying this T cell receptor (beta chain). No antigen is known for it. The CDR3 spans 17 residues. V gave up 0 bases and J gave up 1 base; unmatched junction bases: 7. Germline CDR1 and CDR2: DFQATT and SNEGSKA (reference sequence). This record comes from a study of Graves' ophthalmopathy and Graves' hyperthyroidism. Amplification of the TCR beta CDR3 regions used RNA transcripts (as template). The authors performed first-round RT-PCR with HTBI primers and then a second-round multiplex PCR. TCRdb used MiXCR to reprocess the multiplex PCR reads, holding one entry per CDR3 protein. Found here are roughly 480,000 distinct CDR3 sequences, under 15% of them singletons; the top ten hold about 9.4%. The study, taken as a whole, reports: A model built from 13 signatures distinguished ophthalmopathy from stable hyperthyroidism with about 86% sensitivity and about 81% specificity. Most thyroid clonotypes with frequency above 0.001 were detected in blood too. The study's model predicted ophthalmopathy progression at 65% to 71% sensitivity and about 72% specificity.

Specimen: blood. The clonotype was recovered from a woman in her 30s with Graves' ophthalmopathy. V is TRBV20-1 and J is TRBJ2-5, with 11 bases identical to TRBD1. The CDR3 DNA reads as TGCAGTGCTAGAGATATTGGACAGGGGGCTCCCCAAGAGACCCAGTACTTC. It is translated as CSARDIGQGAPQETQYF.